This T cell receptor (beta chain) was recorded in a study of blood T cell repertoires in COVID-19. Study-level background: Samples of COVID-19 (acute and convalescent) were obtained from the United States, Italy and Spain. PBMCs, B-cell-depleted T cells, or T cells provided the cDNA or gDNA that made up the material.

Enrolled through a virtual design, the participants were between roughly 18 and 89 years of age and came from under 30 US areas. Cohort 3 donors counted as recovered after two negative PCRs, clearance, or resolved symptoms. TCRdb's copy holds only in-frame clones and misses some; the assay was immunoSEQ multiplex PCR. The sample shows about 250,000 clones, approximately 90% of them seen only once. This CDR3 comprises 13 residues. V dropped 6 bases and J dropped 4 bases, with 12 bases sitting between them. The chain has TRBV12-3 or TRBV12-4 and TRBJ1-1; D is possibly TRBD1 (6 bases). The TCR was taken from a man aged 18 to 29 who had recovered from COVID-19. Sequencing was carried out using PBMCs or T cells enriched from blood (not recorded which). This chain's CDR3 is CASRGGAFTEAFF. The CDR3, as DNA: TGTGCCAGCAGGGGGGGGGCCTTCACTGAAGCTTTCTTT.